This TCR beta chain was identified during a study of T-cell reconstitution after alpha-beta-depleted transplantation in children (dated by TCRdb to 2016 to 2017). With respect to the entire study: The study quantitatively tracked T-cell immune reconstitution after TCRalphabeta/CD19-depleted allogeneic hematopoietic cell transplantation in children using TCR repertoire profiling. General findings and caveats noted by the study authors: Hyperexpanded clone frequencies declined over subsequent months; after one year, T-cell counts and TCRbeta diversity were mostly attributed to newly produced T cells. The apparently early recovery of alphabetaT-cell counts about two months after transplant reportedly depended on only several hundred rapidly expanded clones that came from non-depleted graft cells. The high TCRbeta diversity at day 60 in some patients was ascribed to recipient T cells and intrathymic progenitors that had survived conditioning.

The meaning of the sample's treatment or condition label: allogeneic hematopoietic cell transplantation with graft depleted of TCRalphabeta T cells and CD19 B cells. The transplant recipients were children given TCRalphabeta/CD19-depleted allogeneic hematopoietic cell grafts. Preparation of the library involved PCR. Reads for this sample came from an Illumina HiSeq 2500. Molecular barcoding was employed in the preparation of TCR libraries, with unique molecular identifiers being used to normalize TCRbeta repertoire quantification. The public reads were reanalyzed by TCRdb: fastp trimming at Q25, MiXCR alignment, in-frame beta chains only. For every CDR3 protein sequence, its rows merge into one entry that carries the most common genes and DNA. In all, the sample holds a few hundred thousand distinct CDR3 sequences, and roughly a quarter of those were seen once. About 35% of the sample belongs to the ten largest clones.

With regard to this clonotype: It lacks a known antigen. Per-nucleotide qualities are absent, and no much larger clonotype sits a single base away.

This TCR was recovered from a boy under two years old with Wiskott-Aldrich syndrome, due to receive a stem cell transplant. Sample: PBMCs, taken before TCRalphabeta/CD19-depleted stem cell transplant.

The sequenced DNA: TGTGCCACCAGTGCAATTATAGGTGCGGGAGGGCCGAAAAATGAGCAGTTCTTC. Its product reads: CATSAIIGAGGPKNEQFF. The sequence links TRBV24-1 to TRBJ2-1, with 9 bases aligning to TRBD2. Ends trimmed: V by 5 bases, J by 7 bases; bases unmatched to a gene: 17. Measured from the cysteine to the phenylalanine, the CDR3 is 18 residues long. Only the CDR3 region is kept as DNA, spanning 54 bases read in frame from base 1. CDR1 is given as KGHDR and CDR2 as SFDVKD, both from the germline V gene.